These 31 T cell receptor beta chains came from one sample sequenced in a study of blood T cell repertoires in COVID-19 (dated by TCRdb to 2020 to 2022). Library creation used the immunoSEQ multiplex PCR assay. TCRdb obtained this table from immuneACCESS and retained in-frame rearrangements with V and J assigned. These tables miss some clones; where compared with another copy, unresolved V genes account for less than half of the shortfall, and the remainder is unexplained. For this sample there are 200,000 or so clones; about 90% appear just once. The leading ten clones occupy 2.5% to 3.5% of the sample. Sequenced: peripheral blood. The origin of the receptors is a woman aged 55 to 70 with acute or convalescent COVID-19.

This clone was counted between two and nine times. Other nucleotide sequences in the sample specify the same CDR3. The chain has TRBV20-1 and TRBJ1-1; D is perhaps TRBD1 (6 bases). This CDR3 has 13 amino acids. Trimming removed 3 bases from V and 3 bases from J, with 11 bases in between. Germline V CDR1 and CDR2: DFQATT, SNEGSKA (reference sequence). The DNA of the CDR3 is TGCAGTGCTAGTGCGGGGGGCTACACTGAAGCTTTCTTT. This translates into CSASAGGYTEAFF.

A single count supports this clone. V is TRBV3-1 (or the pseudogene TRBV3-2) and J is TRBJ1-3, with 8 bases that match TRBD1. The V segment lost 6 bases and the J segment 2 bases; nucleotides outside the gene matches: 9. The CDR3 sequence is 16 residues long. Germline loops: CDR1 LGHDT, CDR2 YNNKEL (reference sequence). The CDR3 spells CASRPSGTGAGNTIYF. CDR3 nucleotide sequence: TGTGCCAGCAGGCCCTCCGGGACAGGCGCTGGAAACACCATATATTTT.

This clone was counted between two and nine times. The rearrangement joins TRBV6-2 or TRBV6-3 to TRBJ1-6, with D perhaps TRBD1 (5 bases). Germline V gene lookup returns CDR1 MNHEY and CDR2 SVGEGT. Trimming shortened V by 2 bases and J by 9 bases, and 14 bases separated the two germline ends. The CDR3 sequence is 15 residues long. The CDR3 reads CASSYPDPGGSPLHF. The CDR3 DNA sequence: TGTGCCAGCAGTTACCCAGATCCCGGGGGTTCACCCCTCCACTTT.

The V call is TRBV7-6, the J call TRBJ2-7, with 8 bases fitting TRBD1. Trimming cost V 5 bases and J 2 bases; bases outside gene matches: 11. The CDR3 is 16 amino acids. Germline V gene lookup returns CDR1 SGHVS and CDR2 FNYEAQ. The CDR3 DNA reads TGTGCCAGCAGCAAAATACCGACAGGGGTTACCTACGAGCAGTACTTC. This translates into CASSKIPTGVTYEQYF.

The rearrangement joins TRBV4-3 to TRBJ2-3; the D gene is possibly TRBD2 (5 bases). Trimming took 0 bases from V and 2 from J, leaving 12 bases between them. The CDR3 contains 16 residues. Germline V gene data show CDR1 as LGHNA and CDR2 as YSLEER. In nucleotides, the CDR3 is TGCGCCAGCAGCCAAGACCTAGCCCCTTTCACAGATACGCAGTATTTT. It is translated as CASSQDLAPFTDTQYF.

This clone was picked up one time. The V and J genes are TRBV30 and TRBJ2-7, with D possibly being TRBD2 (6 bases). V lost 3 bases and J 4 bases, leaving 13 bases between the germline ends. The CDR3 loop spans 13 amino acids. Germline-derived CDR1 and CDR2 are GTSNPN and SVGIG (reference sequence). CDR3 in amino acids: CAWRLAGRYEQYF. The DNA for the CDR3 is TGTGCCTGGAGACTAGCAGGACGTTACGAGCAGTACTTC.

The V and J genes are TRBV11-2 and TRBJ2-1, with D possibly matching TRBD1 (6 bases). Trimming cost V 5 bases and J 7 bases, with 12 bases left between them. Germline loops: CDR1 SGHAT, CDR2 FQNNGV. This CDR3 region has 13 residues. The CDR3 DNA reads TGTGCCAGCAGCGCCAGGGGATATAATGAGCAGTTCTTC. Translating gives CASSARGYNEQFF.

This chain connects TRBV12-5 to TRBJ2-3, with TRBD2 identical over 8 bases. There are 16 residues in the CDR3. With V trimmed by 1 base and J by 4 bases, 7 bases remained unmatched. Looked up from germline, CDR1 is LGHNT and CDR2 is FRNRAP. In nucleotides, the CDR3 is TGTGCTAGTGGTTTGGAGTTAGCGGGACGAGCAGATACGCAGTATTTT. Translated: CASGLELAGRADTQYF.

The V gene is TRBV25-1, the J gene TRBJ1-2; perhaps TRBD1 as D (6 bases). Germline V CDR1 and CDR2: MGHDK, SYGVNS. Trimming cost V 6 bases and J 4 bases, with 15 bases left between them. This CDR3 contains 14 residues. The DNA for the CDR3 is TGTGCCAGCAGGGGGGGGGCAGGTCCCTATGGCTACACCTTC. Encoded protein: CASRGGAGPYGYTF.

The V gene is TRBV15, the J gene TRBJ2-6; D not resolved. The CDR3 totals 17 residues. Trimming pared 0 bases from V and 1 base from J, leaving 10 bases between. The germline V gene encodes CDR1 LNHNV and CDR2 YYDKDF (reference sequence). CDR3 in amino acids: CATSRDRSQSGANVLTF. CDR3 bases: TGTGCCACCAGCAGAGATAGGAGTCAGTCTGGGGCCAACGTCCTGACTTTC.

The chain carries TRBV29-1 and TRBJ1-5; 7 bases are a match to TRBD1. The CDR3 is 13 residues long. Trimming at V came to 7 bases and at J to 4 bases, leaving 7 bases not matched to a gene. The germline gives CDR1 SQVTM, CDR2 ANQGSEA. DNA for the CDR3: TGCAGCGCAGGATCAGGGGGAAATCAGCCCCAGCATTTT. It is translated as CSAGSGGNQPQHF.

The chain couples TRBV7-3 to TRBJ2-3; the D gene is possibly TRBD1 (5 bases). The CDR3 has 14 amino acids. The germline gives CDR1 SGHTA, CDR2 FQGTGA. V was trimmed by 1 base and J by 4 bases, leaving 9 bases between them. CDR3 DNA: TGTGCCAGCAGCTTAAATAGGGGTTCAGATACGCAGTATTTT. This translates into CASSLNRGSDTQYF.

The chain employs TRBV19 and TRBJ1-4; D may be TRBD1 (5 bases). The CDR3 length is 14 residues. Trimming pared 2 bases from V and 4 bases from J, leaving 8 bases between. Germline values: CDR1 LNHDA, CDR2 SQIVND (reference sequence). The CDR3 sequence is CASSIQGYNEKLFF. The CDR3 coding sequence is TGTGCCAGTAGTATACAGGGCTATAATGAAAAACTGTTTTTT.

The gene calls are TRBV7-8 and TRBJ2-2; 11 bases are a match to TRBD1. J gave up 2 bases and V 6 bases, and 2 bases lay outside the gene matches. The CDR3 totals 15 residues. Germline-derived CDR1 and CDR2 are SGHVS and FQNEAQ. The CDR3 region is CASSRTGGNTGELFF. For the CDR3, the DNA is TGTGCCAGCAGTCGGACAGGGGGCAACACCGGGGAGCTGTTTTTT.

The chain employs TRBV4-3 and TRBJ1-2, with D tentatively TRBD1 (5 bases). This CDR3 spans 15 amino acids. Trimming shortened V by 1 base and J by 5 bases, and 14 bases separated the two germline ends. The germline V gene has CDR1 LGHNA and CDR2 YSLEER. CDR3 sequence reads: CASSQGFQGGYGYTF. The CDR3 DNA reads TGCGCCAGCAGCCAAGGGTTCCAGGGAGGGTATGGCTACACCTTC.

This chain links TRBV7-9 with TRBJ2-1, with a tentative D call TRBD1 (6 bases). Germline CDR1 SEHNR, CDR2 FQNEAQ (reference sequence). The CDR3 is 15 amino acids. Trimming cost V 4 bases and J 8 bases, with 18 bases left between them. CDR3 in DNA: TGTGCCAGCAGCTCATTCGAGGACAGCCCCTATGAGCAGTTCTTC. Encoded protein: CASSSFEDSPYEQFF.

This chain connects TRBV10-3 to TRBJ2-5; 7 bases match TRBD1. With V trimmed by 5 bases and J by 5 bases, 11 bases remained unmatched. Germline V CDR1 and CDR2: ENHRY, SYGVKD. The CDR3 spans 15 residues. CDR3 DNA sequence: TGTGCCATCAGTTTTGAGGGGGCAATGGGGGAGACCCAGTACTTC. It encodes CAISFEGAMGETQYF.

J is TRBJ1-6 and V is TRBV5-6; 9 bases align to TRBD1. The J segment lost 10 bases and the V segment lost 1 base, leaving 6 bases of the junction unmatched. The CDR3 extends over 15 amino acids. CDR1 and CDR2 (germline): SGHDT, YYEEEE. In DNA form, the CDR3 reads TGTGCCAGCAGCTTGTGGGACAGGGCGAGCTCACCCCTCCACTTT. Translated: CASSLWDRASSPLHF.

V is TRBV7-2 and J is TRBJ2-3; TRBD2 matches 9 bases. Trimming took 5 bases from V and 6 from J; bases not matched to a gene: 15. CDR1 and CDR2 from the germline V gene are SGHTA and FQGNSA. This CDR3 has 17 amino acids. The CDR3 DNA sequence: TGTGCCAGCAGCCCGACCCCCAATAGTGCGGGAGGGGATACGCAGTATTTT. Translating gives CASSPTPNSAGGDTQYF.

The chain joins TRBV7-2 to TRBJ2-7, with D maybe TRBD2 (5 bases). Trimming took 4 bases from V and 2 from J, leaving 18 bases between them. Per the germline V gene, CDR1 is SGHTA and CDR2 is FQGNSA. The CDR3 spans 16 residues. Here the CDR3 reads CASSSRTWTDTYEQYF. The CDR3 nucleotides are TGTGCCAGCAGCTCCAGGACTTGGACGGATACCTACGAGCAGTACTTC.

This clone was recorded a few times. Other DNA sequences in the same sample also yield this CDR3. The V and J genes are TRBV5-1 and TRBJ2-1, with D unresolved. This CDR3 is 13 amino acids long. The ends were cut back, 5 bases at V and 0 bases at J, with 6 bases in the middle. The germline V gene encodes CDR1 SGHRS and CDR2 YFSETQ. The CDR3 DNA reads TGCGCCAGCAGTCTGTCCTCCTACAATGAGCAGTTCTTC. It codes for CASSLSSYNEQFF.

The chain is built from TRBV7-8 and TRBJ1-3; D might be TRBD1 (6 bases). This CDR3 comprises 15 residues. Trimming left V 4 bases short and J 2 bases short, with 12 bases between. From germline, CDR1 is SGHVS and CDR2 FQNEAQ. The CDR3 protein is CASSSSWTAGNTIYF. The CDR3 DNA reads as TGTGCCAGCAGCTCCTCTTGGACAGCTGGAAACACCATATATTTT.

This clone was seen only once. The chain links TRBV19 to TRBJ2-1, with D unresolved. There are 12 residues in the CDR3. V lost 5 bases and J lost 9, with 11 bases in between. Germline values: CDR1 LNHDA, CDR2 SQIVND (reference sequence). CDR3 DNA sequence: TGTGCCAGTAGTGGCGGCCTCGGTGAGCAGTTCTTC. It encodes CASSGGLGEQFF.

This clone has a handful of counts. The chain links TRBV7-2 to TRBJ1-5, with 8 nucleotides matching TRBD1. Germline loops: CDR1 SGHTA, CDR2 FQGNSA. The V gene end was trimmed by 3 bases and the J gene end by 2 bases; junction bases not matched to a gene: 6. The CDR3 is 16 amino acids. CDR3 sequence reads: CASSLQGARGNQPQHF. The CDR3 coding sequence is TGTGCCAGCAGCTTGCAGGGGGCGCGAGGCAATCAGCCCCAGCATTTT.

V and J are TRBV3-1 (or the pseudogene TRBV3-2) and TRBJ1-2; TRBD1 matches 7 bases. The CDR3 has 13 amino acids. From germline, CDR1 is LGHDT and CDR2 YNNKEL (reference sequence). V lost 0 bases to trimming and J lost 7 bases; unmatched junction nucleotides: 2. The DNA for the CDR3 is TGTGCCAGCAGCCAAGACAGGGGGGTTGGCTACACCTTC. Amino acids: CASSQDRGVGYTF.

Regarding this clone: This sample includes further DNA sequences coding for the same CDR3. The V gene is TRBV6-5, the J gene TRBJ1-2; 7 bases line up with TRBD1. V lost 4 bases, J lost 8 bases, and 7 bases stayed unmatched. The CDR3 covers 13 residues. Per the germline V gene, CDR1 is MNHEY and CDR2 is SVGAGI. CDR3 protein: CASSLNRGYGYTF. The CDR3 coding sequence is TGTGCCAGCAGTTTAAACAGGGGCTACGGCTACACCTTC.

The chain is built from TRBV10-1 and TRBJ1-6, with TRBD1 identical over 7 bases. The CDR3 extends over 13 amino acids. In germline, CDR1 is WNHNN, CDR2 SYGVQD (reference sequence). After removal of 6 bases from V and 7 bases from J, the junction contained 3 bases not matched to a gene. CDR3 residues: CASRQGRNSPLHF. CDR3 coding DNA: TGCGCCAGCAGACAGGGGCGGAATTCACCCCTCCACTTT.

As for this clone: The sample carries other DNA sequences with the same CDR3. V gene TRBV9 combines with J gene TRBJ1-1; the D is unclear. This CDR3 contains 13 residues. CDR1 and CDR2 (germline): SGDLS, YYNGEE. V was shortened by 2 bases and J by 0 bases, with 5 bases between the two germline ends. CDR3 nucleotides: TGTGCCAGCAGCGTGGCGGTGAACACTGAAGCTTTCTTT. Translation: CASSVAVNTEAFF.

For the CDR3, the DNA is TGCGCCAGCAGCCCGGGACAGTACTCTGGAAACACCATATATTTT. Protein product: CASSPGQYSGNTIYF. V is TRBV5-1 and J is TRBJ1-3; 7 nucleotides match TRBD1. Germline V lookup: CDR1 SGHRS, CDR2 YFSETQ. The CDR3 totals 15 residues. The V segment lost 4 bases and the J segment 0 bases; nucleotides outside the gene matches: 4. The full variable domain, its missing parts supplied by reference TRBV5-1 and TRBJ1-3, is KAGVTQTPRYLIKTRGQQVTLSCSPISGHRSVSWYQQTPGQGLQFLFEYFSETQRNKGNFPGRFSGRQFSNSRSEMNVSTLELGDSALYLCASSPGQYSGNTIYFGEGSWLTVV.

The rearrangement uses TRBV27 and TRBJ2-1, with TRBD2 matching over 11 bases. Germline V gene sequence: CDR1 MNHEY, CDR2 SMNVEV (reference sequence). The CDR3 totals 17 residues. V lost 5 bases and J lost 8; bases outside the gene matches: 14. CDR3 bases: TGTGCCAGCAGTCGGGATAATAGCGGGGGGGCGGTAGATGAGCAGTTCTTC. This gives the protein CASSRDNSGGAVDEQFF.

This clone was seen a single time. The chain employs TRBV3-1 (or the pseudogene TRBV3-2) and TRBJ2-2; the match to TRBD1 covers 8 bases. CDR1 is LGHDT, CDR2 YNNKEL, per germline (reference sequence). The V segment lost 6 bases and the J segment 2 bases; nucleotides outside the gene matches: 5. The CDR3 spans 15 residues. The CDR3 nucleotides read TGTGCCAGCAGACCCGGACAGGGTAACACCGGGGAGCTGTTTTTT. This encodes CASRPGQGNTGELFF.